Described below is a single TCR beta chain sequence and its context. Only in-frame clones appear in the TCRdb table, and some are missing; sequencing was by immunoSEQ multiplex PCR. This sample has under 85,000 clones, with 85% to 90% found just once. The CDR3 covers 14 residues. Unmatched junction bases numbered 4, after V lost 6 bases and J lost 3 bases. Per the germline V gene, CDR1 is MNHNS and CDR2 is SASEGT. The data were taken from a study of OX40 agonist ivuxolimab in advanced cancers. The sequence was collected from an adult with an advanced solid tumor such as melanoma, head and neck, liver or kidney cancer. This chain joins TRBV6-1 and TRBJ2-2; TRBD2 agrees at 7 bases. The sequencing used CD4+ or CD8+ T cells sorted from blood, collected in a trial of the OX40 agonist ivuxolimab. CDR3 in amino acids: CASREGLYTGELFF. CDR3 nucleotide sequence: TGTGCCAGCAGAGAGGGACTATACACCGGGGAGCTGTTTTTT.